This T cell receptor beta chain comes out of a study of cytomegalovirus exposure and HLA in healthy donors. Notes on the study in general: In an earlier analysis, in some 500 donors, most V segments appeared productive either ~87% or ~30% of the time. Later analysis suggested most CMV-associated TCR beta chains were HLA-restricted. Only CMV serostatus was available as immune exposure information.

Donors counted as nominally healthy when sampled, yet unrecorded immune exposures were likely. On this clone: As yet, its antigen is unknown.

The PCR employed 60 Vbeta primers together with 13 Jbeta primers. Profiling relied on immunoSEQ multiplex PCR, and the TCRdb table lists in-frame clones only, not all of them. The profile shows about 170,000 clones, roughly 84% of them singletons. Sequencing was done on a sample of PBMCs. This receptor was identified in a male donor in good health and CMV-seronegative.

CDR3 sequence (DNA): TGTGCCAGCAGCTTTTTAGGCCTCGGGGGCACTGAAGCTTTCTTT. It codes for CASSFLGLGGTEAFF. This chain uses TRBV7-2 with TRBJ1-1; D might be TRBD1 (5 bases). V was pared by 3 bases and J by 4 bases, with 15 bases between. The CDR3 covers 15 residues. Germline CDR1 reads SGHTA; CDR2 reads FQGNSA.